The clone carrying this T cell receptor beta chain was recorded at least ten times. What it recognizes is unknown. The source of the sample is a study of T cells in Graves' hyperthyroidism and ophthalmopathy. Findings of the study overall: In blood, most of the thyroid clonotypes expanded above 0.001 were also present.

The CDR3 regions of TCR beta were amplified from RNA transcripts. The primer set for the first-round RT-PCR of the TCR CDR3 was HTBI. MiXCR, applied by TCRdb to the multiplex PCR reads, yields one record per CDR3 protein. Here the sample spans hundreds of thousands of distinct CDR3 sequences, roughly 15% being singletons. Trimming took 3 bases from V and 1 from J, leaving 10 bases between them. The germline gives CDR1 KGHSH, CDR2 LQKENI. The CDR3 sequence is 15 residues long. The chain joins TRBV18 to TRBJ1-3; D not certain. The TCR was taken from a woman between 35 and 50 years old with Graves' ophthalmopathy. Sequenced input: blood. The CDR3 DNA reads TGTGCCAGCTCACCTCGGACGGATTCTGGAAACACCATATATTTT. This codes for CASSPRTDSGNTIYF.